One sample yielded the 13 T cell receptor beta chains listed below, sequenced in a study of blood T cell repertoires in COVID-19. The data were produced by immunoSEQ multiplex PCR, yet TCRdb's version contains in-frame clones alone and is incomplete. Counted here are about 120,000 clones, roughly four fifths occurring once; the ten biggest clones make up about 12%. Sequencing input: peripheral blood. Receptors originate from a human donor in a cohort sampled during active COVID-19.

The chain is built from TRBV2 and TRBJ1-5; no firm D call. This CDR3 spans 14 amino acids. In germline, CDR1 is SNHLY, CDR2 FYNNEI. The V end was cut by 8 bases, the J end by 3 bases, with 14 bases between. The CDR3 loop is CASPLYGNNQPQHF. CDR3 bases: TGTGCCAGCCCTCTGTACGGGAACAATCAGCCCCAGCATTTT.

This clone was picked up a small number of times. The CDR3 sequence is CASSPRLAGLADTQYF. CDR3 in DNA: TGTGCCAGCAGCCCGAGACTAGCGGGGTTGGCAGATACGCAGTATTTT. The V and J genes are TRBV7-2 and TRBJ2-3, with TRBD2 matching over 11 bases. Germline V gives CDR1 SGHTA, CDR2 FQGNSA. This CDR3 contains 16 residues. With 5 bases clipped from V and 4 bases from J, the junction kept 8 bases outside the gene matches. Variable domain in full (rest from reference TRBV7-2 and TRBJ2-3): GAGVSQSPSNKVTEKGKDVELRCDPISGHTALYWYRQSLGQGLEFLIYFQGNSAPDKSGLPSDRFSAERTGGSVSTLTIQRTQQEDSAVYLCASSPRLAGLADTQYFGPGTRLTVL.

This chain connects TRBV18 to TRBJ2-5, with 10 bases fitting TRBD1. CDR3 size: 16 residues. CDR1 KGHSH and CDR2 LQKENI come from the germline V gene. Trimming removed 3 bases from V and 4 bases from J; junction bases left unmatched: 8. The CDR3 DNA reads TGTGCCAGCTCACCTCCGGGACAGGGGTCTCGAGAGACCCAGTACTTC. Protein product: CASSPPGQGSRETQYF. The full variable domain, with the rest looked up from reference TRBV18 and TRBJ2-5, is NAGVMQNPRHLVRRRGQEARLRCSPMKGHSHVYWYRQLPEEGLKFMVYLQKENIIDESGMPKERFSAEFPKEGPSILRIQQVVRGDSAAYFCASSPPGQGSRETQYFGPGTRLLVL.

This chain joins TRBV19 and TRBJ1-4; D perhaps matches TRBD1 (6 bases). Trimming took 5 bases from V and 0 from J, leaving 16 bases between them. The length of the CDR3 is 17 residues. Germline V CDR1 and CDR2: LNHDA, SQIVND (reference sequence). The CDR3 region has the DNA TGTGCCAGTAGTCGCTCTCCAGGGGCTGCAACTAATGAAAAACTGTTTTTT. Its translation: CASSRSPGAATNEKLFF. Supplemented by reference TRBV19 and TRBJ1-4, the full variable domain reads DGGITQSPKYLFRKEGQNVTLSCEQNLNHDAMYWYRQDPGQGLRLIYYSQIVNDFQKGDIAEGYSVSREKKESFPLTVTSAQKNPTAFYLCASSRSPGAATNEKLFFGSGTQLSVL.

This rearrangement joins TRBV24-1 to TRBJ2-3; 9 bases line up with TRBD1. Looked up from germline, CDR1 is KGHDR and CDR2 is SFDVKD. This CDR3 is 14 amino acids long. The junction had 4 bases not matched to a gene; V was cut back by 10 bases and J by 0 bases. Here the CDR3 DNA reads TGTGCCACTCACAGGGGGCCTAGCACAGATACGCAGTATTTT. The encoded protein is CATHRGPSTDTQYF.

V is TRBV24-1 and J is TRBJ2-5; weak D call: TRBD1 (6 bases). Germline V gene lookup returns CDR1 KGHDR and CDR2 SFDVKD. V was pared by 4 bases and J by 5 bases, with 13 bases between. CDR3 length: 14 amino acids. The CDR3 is CATSDTDSVETQYF. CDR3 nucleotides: TGTGCCACCAGTGACACGGACAGTGTGGAGACCCAGTACTTC.

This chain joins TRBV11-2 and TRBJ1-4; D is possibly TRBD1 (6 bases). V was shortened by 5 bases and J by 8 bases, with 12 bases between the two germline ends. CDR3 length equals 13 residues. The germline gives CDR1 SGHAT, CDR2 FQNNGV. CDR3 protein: CASSRGQWEKLFF. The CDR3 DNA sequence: TGTGCCAGCAGCCGTGGACAGTGGGAAAAACTGTTTTTT.

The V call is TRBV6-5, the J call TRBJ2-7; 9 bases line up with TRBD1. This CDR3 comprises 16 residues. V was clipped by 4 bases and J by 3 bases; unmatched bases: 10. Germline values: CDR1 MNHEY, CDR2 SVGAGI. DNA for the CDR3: TGTGCCAGCAGTTCCGACCGGGACAGGGCCTTCTACGAGCAGTACTTC. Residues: CASSSDRDRAFYEQYF.

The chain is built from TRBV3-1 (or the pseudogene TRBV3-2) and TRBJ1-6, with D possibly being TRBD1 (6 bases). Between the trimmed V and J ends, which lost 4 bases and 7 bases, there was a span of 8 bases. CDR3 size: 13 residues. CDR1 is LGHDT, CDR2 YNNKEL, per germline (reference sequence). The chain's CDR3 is CASSPTGNSPLHF. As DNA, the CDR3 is TGTGCCAGCAGCCCCACAGGGAATTCACCCCTCCACTTT.

The CDR3 here is CASRLAGGAEGQYF. The CDR3 nucleotides read TGTGCCAGCAGACTAGCGGGGGGCGCCGAGGGCCAGTACTTC. This chain joins TRBV6-5 and TRBJ2-5; 12 positions match TRBD2. The length of the CDR3 is 14 residues. Per the germline V gene, CDR1 is MNHEY and CDR2 is SVGAGI. Trimming took 6 bases from V and 10 from J; bases not matched to a gene: 9.

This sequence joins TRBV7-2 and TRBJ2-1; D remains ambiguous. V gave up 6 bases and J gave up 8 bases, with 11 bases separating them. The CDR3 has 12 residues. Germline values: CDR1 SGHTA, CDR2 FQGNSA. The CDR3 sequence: CASRLAGYEQFF. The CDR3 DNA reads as TGTGCCAGCAGGTTGGCAGGCTATGAGCAGTTCTTC.

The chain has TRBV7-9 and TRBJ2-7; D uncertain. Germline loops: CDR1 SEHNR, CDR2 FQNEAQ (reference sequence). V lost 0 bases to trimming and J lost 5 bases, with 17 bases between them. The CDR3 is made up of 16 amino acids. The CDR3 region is CASSLAIAGATHEQYF. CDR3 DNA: TGTGCCAGCAGCTTAGCTATCGCAGGTGCCACCCACGAGCAGTACTTC.

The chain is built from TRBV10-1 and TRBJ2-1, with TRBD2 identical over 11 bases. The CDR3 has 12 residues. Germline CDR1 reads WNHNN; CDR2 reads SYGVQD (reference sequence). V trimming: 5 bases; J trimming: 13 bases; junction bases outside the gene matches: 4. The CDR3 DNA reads TGCGCCAGCAGTACTAGCGGGGGTCGACAGTTCTTC. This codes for CASSTSGGRQFF.